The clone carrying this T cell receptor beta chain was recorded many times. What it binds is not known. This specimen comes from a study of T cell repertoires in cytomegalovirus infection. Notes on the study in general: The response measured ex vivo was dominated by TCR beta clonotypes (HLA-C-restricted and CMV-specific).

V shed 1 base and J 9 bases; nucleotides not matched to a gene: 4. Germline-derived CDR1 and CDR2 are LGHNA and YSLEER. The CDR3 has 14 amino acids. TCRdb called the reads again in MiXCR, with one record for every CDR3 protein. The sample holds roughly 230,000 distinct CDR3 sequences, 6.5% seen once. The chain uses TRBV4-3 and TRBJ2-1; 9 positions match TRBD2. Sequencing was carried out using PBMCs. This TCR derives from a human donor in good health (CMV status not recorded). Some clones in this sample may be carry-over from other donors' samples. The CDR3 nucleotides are TGCGCCAGCAGCCAAGGGGGGACTAGCTCTGAGCAGTTCTTC. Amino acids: CASSQGGTSSEQFF.